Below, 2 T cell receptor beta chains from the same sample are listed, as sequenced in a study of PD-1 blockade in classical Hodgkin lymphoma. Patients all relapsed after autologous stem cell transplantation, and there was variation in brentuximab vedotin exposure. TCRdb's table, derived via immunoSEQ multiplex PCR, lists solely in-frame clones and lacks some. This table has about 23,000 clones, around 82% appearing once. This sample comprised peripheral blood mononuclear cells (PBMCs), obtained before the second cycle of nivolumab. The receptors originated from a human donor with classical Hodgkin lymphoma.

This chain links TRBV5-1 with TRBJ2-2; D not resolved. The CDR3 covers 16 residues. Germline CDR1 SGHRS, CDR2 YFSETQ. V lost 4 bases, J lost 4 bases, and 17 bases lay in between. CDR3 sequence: CASSPRPVTPTGELFF. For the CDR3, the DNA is TGCGCCAGCAGCCCGAGACCTGTAACCCCCACCGGGGAGCTGTTTTTT.

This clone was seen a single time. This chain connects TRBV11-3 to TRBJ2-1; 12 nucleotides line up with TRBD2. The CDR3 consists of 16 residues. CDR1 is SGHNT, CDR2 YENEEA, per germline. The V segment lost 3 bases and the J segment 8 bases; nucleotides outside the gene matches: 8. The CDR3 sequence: CASSLSLAGGPHEQFF. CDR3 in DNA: TGTGCCAGCAGCTTGTCCCTAGCGGGAGGGCCACATGAGCAGTTCTTC.